This section outlines one T cell receptor beta chain sequence together with its context. Its matching antigen is unknown. These data come from a study of T cell repertoires in cytomegalovirus infection. TCRdb used MiXCR to reprocess the reads, holding one entry per CDR3 protein. The sample consists of under 150,000 distinct CDR3 sequences, about 33% of them appearing once. Germline loops: CDR1 PRHDT, CDR2 FYEKMQ (reference sequence). The CDR3 consists of 13 residues. Trimming removed 2 bases at V and 0 bases at J, with 5 bases between. The J gene is TRBJ2-7, the V gene TRBV13; no firm D call. The receptor was derived from a human donor in good health (CMV status not recorded). Some clones in this sample may be carry-over from other donors' samples. The specimen comprised CD8+ T cells from cultured PBMCs, sampled from culture after CMV antigen stimulation. The CDR3: CASSLRSSYEQYF. The CDR3 DNA is TGTGCCAGCAGCTTAAGGAGCTCCTACGAGCAGTACTTC.